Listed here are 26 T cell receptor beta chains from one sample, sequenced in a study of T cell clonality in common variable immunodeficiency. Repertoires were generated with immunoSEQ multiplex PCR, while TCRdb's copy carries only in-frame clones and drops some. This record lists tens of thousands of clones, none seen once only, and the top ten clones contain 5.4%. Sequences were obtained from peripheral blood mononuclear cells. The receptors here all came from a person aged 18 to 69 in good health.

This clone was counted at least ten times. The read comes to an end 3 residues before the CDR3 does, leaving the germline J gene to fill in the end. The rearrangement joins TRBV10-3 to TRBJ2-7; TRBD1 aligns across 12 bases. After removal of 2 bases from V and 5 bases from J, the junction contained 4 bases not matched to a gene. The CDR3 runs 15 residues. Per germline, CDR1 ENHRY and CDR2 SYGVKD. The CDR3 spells CAISEGGTGGHEQYF. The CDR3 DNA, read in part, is TGTGCCATCAGTGAGGGGGGGACAGGGGGCCACGAG.

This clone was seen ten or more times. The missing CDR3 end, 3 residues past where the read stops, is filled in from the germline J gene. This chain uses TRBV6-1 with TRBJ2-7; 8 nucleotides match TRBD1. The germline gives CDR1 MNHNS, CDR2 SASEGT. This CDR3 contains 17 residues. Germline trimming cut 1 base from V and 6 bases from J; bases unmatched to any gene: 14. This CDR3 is CASSEDTSTGGGLEQYF. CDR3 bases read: TGTGCCAGCAGTGAAGATACCTCCACAGGGGGTGGTCTCGAG.

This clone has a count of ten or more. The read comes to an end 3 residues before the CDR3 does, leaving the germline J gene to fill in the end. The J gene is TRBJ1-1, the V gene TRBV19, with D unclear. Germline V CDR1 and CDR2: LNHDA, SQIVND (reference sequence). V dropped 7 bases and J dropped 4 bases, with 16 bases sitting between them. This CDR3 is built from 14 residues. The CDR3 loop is CASTTPGMGTEAFF. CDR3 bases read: TGTGCCAGTACAACCCCAGGAATGGGCACTGAA. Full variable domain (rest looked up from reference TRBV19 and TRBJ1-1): DGGITQSPKYLFRKEGQNVTLSCEQNLNHDAMYWYRQDPGQGLRLIYYSQIVNDFQKGDIAEGYSVSREKKESFPLTVTSAQKNPTAFYLCASTTPGMGTEAFFGQGTRLTVV.

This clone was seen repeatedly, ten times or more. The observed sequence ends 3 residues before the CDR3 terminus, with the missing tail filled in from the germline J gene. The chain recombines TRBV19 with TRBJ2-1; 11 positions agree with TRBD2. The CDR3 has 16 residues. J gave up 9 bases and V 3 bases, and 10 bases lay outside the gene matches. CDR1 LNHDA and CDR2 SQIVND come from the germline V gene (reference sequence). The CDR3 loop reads CASSIGLLAGAGEQFF. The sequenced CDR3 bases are TGTGCCAGTAGTATCGGCCTACTAGCGGGAGCGGGTGAG.

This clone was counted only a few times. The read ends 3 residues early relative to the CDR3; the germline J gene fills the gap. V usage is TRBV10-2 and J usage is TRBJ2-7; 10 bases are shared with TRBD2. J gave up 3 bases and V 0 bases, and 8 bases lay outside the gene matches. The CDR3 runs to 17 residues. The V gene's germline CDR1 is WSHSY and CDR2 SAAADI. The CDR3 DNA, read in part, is TGCGCCAGCAGTGAGTCCGCATCTAGCGGGAGTGTCTACGAG. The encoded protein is CASSESASSGSVYE. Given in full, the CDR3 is CASSESASSGSVYEQYF.

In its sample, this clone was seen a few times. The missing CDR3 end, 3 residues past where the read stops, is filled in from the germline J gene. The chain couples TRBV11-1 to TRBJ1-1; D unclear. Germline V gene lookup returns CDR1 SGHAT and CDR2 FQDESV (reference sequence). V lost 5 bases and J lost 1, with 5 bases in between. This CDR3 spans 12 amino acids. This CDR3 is CASSQQNTEAFF. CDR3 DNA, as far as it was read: TGTGCCAGCAGCCAACAGAACACTGAA. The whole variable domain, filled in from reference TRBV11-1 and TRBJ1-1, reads EAEVAQSPRYKITEKSQAVAFWCDPISGHATLYWYRQILGQGPELLVQFQDESVVDDSQLPKDRFSAERLKGVDSTLKIQPAELGDSAMYLCASSQQNTEAFFGQGTRLTVV.

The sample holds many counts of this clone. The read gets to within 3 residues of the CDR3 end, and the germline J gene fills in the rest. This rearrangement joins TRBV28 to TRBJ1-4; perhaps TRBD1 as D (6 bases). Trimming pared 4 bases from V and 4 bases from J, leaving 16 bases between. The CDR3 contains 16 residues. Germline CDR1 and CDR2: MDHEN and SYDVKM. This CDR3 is CASSSSDRGDNEKLFF. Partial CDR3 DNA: TGTGCCAGCAGTTCCTCGGACAGAGGGGATAATGAAAAA.

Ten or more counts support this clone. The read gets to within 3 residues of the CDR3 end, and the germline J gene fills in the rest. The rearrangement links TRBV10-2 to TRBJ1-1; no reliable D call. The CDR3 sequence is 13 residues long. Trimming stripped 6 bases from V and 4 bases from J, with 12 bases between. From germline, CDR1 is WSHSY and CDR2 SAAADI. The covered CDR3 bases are TGCGCCAGCAGCCCCGTTAGGGCCACTGAA. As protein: CASSPVRATE. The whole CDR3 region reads CASSPVRATEAFF.

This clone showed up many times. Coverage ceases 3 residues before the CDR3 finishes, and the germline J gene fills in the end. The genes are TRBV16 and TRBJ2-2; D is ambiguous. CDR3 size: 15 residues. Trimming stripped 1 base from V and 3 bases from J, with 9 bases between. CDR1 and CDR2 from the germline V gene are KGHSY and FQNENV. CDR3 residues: CASSQFGRYTGELFF. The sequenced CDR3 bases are TGTGCCAGCAGCCAATTCGGCAGGTACACCGGGGAG.

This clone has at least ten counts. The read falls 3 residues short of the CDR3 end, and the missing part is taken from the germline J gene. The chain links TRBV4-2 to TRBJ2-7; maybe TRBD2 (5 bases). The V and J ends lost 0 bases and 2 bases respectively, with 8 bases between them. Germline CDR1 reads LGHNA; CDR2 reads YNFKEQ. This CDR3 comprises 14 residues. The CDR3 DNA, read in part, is TGTGCCAGCAGCCAAGAACCGGGGACCTACGAG. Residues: CASSQEPGTYE. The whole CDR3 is CASSQEPGTYEQYF.

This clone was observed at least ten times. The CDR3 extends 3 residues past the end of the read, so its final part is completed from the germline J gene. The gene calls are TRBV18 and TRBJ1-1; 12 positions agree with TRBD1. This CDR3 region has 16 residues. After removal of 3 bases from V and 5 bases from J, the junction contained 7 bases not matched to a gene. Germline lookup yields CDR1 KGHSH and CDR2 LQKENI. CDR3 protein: CASSPGTGGVDTEAFF. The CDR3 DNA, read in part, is TGTGCCAGCTCACCCGGGACAGGGGGCGTAGATACTGAA.

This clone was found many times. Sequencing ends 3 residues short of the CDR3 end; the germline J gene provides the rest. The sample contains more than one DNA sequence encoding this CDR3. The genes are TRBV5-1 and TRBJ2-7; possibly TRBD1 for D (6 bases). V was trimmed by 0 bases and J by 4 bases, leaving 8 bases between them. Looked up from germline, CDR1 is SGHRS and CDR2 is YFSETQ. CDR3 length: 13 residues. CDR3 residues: CASSLDRAYEQYF. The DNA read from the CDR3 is TGCGCCAGCAGCTTGGACAGGGCTTACGAG.

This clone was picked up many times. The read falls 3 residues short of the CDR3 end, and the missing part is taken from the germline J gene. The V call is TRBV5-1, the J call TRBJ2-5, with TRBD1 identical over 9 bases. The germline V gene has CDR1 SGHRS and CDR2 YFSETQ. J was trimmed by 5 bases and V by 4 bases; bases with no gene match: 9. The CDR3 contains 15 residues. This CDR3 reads CASSLGTGYLETQYF. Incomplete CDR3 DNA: TGCGCCAGCAGCCTCGGGACAGGGTATCTGGAGACC.

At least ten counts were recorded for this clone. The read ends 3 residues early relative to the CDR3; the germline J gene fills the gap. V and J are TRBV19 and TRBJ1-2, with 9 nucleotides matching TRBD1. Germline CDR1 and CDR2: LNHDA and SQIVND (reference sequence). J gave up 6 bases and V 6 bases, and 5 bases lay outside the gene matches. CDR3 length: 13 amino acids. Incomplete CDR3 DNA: TGTGCCAGTAGGAAACAGGGGGCGGATGGC. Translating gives CASRKQGADG. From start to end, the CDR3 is CASRKQGADGYTF. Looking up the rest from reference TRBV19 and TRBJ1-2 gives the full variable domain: DGGITQSPKYLFRKEGQNVTLSCEQNLNHDAMYWYRQDPGQGLRLIYYSQIVNDFQKGDIAEGYSVSREKKESFPLTVTSAQKNPTAFYLCASRKQGADGYTFGSGTRLTVV.

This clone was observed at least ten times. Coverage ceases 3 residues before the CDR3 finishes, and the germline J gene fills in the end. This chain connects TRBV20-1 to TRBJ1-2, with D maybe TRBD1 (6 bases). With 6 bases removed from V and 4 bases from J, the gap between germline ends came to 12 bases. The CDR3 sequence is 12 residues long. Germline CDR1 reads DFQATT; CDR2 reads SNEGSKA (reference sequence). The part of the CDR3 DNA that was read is TGCAGTGCCACGGGACACTCCTATGGC. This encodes CSATGHSYG. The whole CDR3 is CSATGHSYGYTF.

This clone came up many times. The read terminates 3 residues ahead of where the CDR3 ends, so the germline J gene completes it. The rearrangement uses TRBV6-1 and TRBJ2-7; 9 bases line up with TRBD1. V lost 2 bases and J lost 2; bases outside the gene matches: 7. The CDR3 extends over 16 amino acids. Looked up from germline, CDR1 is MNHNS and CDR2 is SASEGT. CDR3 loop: CASSEMTGQGAYEQYF. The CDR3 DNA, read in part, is TGTGCCAGCAGTGAAATGACGGGACAGGGCGCCTACGAG.

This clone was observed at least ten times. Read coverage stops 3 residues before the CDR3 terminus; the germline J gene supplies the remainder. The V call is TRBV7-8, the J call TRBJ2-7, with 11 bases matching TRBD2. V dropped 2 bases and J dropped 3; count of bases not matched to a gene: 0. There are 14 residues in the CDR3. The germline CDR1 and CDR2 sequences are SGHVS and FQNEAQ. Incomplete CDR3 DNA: TGTGCCAGCAGCTTAACTAGCGGGAGCTACGAG. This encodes CASSLTSGSYE. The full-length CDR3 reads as CASSLTSGSYEQYF.

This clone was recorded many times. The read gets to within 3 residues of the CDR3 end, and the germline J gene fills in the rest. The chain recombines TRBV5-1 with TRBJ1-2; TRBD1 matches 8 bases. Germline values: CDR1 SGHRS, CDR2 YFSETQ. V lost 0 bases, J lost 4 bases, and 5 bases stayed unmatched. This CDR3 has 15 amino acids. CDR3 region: CASSLGRGQLYGYTF. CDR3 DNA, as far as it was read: TGCGCCAGCAGCTTGGGCAGGGGGCAACTCTATGGC.

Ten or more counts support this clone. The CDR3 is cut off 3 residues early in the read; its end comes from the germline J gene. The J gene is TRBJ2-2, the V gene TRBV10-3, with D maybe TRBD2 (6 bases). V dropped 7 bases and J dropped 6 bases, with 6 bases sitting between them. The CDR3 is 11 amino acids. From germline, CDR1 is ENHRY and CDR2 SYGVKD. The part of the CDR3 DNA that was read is TGTGCCATCACGGGGGCCGGGGAG. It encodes CAITGAGE. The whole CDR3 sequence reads CAITGAGELFF.

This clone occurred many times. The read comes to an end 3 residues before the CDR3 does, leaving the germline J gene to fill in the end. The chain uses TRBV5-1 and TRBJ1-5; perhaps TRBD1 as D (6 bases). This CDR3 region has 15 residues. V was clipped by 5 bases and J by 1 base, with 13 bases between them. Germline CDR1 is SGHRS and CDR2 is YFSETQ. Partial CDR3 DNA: TGCGCCAGCAGATGGACAGCTCAGAGCAATCAGCCC. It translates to CASRWTAQSNQP. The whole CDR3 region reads CASRWTAQSNQPQHF.

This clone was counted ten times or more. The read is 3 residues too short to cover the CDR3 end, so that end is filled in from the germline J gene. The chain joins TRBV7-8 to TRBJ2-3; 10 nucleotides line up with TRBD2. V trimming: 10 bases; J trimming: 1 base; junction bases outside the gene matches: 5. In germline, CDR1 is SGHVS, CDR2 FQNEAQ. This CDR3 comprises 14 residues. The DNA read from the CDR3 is TGTGCCACCTCCGGGACTAGCGGCACAGATACG. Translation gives CATSGTSGTDT. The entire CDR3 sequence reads CATSGTSGTDTQYF.

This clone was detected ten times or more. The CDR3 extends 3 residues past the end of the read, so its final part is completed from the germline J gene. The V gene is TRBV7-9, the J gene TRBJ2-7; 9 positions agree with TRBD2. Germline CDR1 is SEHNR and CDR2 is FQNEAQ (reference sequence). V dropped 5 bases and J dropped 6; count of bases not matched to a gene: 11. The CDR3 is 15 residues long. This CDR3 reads CASSVTSGPRGEQYF. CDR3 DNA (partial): TGTGCCAGCAGCGTAACTAGCGGGCCCAGAGGCGAG.

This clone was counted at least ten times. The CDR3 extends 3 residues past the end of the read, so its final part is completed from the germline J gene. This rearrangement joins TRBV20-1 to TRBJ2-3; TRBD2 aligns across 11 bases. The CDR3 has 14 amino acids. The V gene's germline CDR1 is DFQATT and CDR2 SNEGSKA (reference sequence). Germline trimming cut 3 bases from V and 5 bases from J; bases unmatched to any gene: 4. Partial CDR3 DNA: TGCAGTGCTAGCACTAGCGGGAGCGGAGATACG. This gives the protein CSASTSGSGDT. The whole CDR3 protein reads CSASTSGSGDTQYF.

This chain's CDR3 is CASSPKATGGRSNQPQHF. The DNA read from the CDR3 is TGTGCCAGCTCCCCCAAGGCGACAGGGGGGAGGAGCAATCAGCCC. The chain combines TRBV18 with TRBJ1-5; TRBD1 matches 9 bases. The observed sequence ends 3 residues before the CDR3 terminus, with the missing tail filled in from the germline J gene. The junction had 13 bases not matched to a gene; V was cut back by 6 bases and J by 1 base. The length of the CDR3 is 18 residues. Germline V CDR1 and CDR2: KGHSH, LQKENI.

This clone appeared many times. CDR3 DNA (partial): TGTGCCAGCAAGACAGACTTCGGGGAG. Protein: CASKTDFGE. The CDR3 in full is CASKTDFGELFF. The chain combines TRBV6-4 with TRBJ2-2; a weak D match, TRBD1 (5 bases). The CDR3 extends 3 residues past the end of the read, so its final part is completed from the germline J gene. This CDR3 is built from 12 residues. Germline loops: CDR1 MRHNA, CDR2 SNTAGT. V lost 7 bases to trimming and J lost 7 bases, with 10 bases between them.

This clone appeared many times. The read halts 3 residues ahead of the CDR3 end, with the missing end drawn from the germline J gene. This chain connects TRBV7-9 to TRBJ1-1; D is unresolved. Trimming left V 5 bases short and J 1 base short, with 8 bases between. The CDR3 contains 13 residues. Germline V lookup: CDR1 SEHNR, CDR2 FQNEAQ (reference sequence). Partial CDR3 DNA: TGTGCCAGCAGCCAACAGAGGAACACTGAA. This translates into CASSQQRNTE. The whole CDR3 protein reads CASSQQRNTEAFF.